Shown below are 24 T cell receptor beta chains from a single sample sequenced in a study of T cells in Graves' hyperthyroidism and ophthalmopathy. Researchers amplified the TCR beta CDR3 regions from RNA transcripts. Using the HTBI primer set, a first-round RT-PCR was run on the TCR CDR3. TCRdb redid the calling of the multiplex PCR reads with MiXCR, one entry per CDR3 protein. The sample yields more than 600,000 distinct CDR3 sequences, roughly 17% seen once. Specimen: blood. Source of these receptors: a man between 18 and 29 years old with Graves' hyperthyroidism.

In this sample, this clonotype turned up many times. The chain joins TRBV5-1 to TRBJ2-3; D not certain. The V end was cut by 2 bases, the J end by 0 bases, with 10 bases between. The germline V gene has CDR1 SGHRS and CDR2 YFSETQ. CDR3 length: 15 amino acids. The DNA of the CDR3 is TGCGCCAGCAGCTTCGTCGGGCCGAGCACAGATACGCAGTATTTT. It is translated as CASSFVGPSTDTQYF. Complete variable domain (other parts from reference TRBV5-1 and TRBJ2-3): KAGVTQTPRYLIKTRGQQVTLSCSPISGHRSVSWYQQTPGQGLQFLFEYFSETQRNKGNFPGRFSGRQFSNSRSEMNVSTLELGDSALYLCASSFVGPSTDTQYFGPGTRLTVL.

This clonotype appeared many times. The chain is built from TRBV19 and TRBJ2-7, with 12 bases fitting TRBD2. Germline V gene lookup returns CDR1 LNHDA and CDR2 SQIVND (reference sequence). With V trimmed by 5 bases and J by 7 bases, 12 bases remained unmatched. This CDR3 has 16 residues. The CDR3 loop is CASSADRTSGMREQYF. CDR3 in DNA: TGTGCCAGTAGTGCCGATAGGACTAGCGGGATGAGGGAGCAGTACTTC.

This sequence joins TRBV28 and TRBJ2-1, with 10 bases matching TRBD2. V lost 5 bases and J lost 4; bases outside the gene matches: 8. This CDR3 comprises 16 residues. Germline V gene data show CDR1 as MDHEN and CDR2 as SYDVKM. The chain's CDR3 is CASSPLSSGGYNEQFF. CDR3 sequence (DNA): TGTGCCAGCAGTCCCCTATCTAGCGGGGGATACAATGAGCAGTTCTTC.

This clonotype was recorded at least ten times. The gene calls are TRBV28 and TRBJ2-7; D not certain. With 8 bases removed from V and 5 bases from J, the gap between germline ends came to 13 bases. Germline V gives CDR1 MDHEN, CDR2 SYDVKM. The CDR3 is 12 residues long. DNA for the CDR3: TGTGCCAGCGCGTCAGGACGGGACGAGCAGTACTTC. Amino acid sequence: CASASGRDEQYF.

This clonotype was found many times. The J gene is TRBJ2-1, the V gene TRBV7-3; D unclear. V was cut by 5 bases and J by 5 bases, with 10 bases left in between. CDR3 size: 13 residues. Germline CDR1 and CDR2: SGHTA and FQGTGA. The DNA of the CDR3 is TGTGCCAGCAGCGATAGTGGGCACAATGAGCAGTTCTTC. Translation gives CASSDSGHNEQFF.

This clonotype occurred many times. For the CDR3, the DNA is TGCAGTGCTAGAAAACTAGCGGGAGGGCCCTACGAGCAGTACTTC. Amino acids: CSARKLAGGPYEQYF. The chain combines TRBV20-1 with TRBJ2-7, with TRBD2 matching over 13 bases. The CDR3 has 15 residues. Germline CDR1 reads DFQATT; CDR2 reads SNEGSKA (reference sequence). The ends lost 2 bases at V and 2 bases at J; junction bases unmatched: 3.

The chain employs TRBV5-6 and TRBJ1-4; 10 nucleotides match TRBD1. V shed 3 bases, J shed 0 bases, and the junction held 11 bases outside the gene matches. The CDR3 sequence is 19 residues long. CDR1 and CDR2 (germline): SGHDT, YYEEEE. CDR3: CASSSRPGTGDATNEKLFF. The CDR3 DNA follows: TGTGCCAGCAGCTCCCGTCCCGGGACAGGGGACGCAACTAATGAAAAACTGTTTTTT.

V usage is TRBV20-1 and J usage is TRBJ2-7; possible D gene TRBD1, 5 bases. The J call is doubtful: the DNA matches TRBJ2-1 better. CDR1 is DFQATT and CDR2 is SNEGSKA in the germline V gene (reference sequence). The CDR3 loop spans 13 amino acids. The CDR3 region has the DNA TGCAGTGCTAACCCGACAGCCTCCTACGAGCAGTTCTTC. Amino acids: CSANPTASYEQFF.

This clonotype was counted many times. The rearrangement joins TRBV20-1 to TRBJ2-7; D may be TRBD2 (6 bases). The CDR3 is made up of 15 amino acids. V was clipped by 0 bases and J by 6 bases, with 18 bases between them. Germline CDR1 and CDR2: DFQATT and SNEGSKA (reference sequence). The CDR3 here is CSARELGRDLGEQYF. DNA of the CDR3: TGCAGTGCTAGAGAGTTGGGGCGGGATTTGGGCGAGCAGTACTTC.

This clonotype was observed a few times. The genes are TRBV2 and TRBJ2-7; the D gene is possibly TRBD2 (5 bases). V was pared by 1 base and J by 3 bases, with 7 bases between. The CDR3 runs to 13 residues. Germline CDR1 and CDR2: SNHLY and FYNNEI. CDR3 protein: CASSEGSGYEQYF. The CDR3, as DNA: TGTGCCAGCAGTGAAGGGAGCGGCTACGAGCAGTACTTC.

This clonotype was recorded at least ten times. CDR3 amino acids: CASSTNYEQYF. The CDR3 DNA sequence: TGTGCCAGCAGCACCAACTACGAGCAGTACTTC. The V call is TRBV12-3 or TRBV12-4, the J call TRBJ2-7, with D uncertain. V was shortened by 6 bases and J by 3 bases, with 6 bases between the two germline ends. The CDR3 has 11 amino acids.

This clonotype was seen at least ten times. The chain joins TRBV2 to TRBJ2-1, with 7 bases that match TRBD2. In germline, CDR1 is SNHLY, CDR2 FYNNEI. This CDR3 has 15 residues. V trimming: 6 bases; J trimming: 0 bases; junction bases outside the gene matches: 5. The CDR3 sequence: CASRIGGSSYNEQFF. For the CDR3, the DNA is TGTGCCAGCAGAATCGGCGGGAGCTCCTACAATGAGCAGTTCTTC.

This clonotype appeared a few times. The V gene is TRBV20-1, the J gene TRBJ1-4; no firm D call. The CDR3 is 13 amino acids. V was cut by 6 bases and J by 4 bases, with 12 bases left in between. The germline V gene has CDR1 DFQATT and CDR2 SNEGSKA (reference sequence). DNA of the CDR3: TGCAGTGCGACGGGAGCCCATAATGAAAAACTGTTTTTT. Translating gives CSATGAHNEKLFF.

This chain links TRBV6-5 with TRBJ2-1; 8 bases fit TRBD1. Trimming took 2 bases from V and 9 from J; bases not matched to a gene: 6. The CDR3 covers 14 residues. Per germline, CDR1 MNHEY and CDR2 SVGAGI. CDR3 bases: TGTGCCAGCAGTTACGGGACAGGTACAATTGAGCAGTTCTTC. It specifies CASSYGTGTIEQFF.

Points on this clonotype: This may arise from a read error, as a much more abundant clone is one base away. The chain uses TRBV27 and TRBJ1-5; 8 bases map to TRBD1. CDR1 MNHEY and CDR2 SMNVEV come from the germline V gene (reference sequence). The CDR3 spans 17 residues. The CDR3 reads CAGSPRTGWIGNQPQHF. CDR3 DNA: TGTGCCGGCAGTCCGCGGACAGGGTGGATCGGCAATCAGCCCCAGCATTTT.

This chain connects TRBV6-1 to TRBJ2-5; D is possibly TRBD2 (6 bases). The length of the CDR3 is 13 residues. In germline, CDR1 is MNHNS, CDR2 SASEGT. V was trimmed by 6 bases and J by 5 bases, leaving 13 bases between them. The CDR3, as DNA: TGTGCCAGCAGGGGTTCGACTAGGGAGACCCAGTACTTC. It codes for CASRGSTRETQYF.

In its sample, this clonotype was seen many times. This chain links TRBV28 with TRBJ2-1; D perhaps matches TRBD1 (6 bases). The CDR3 covers 13 residues. V was shortened by 8 bases and J by 5 bases, with 13 bases between the two germline ends. In germline, CDR1 is MDHEN, CDR2 SYDVKM. The CDR3 loop reads CASGQGINNEQFF. In DNA, the CDR3 is TGTGCCAGCGGGCAGGGGATCAACAATGAGCAGTTCTTC.

This clonotype was seen repeatedly, ten times or more. The V and J genes are TRBV18 and TRBJ1-1; D is unresolved. The CDR3 extends over 13 amino acids. Trimming shortened V by 4 bases and J by 8 bases, and 14 bases separated the two germline ends. CDR1 is KGHSH and CDR2 is LQKENI in the germline V gene. CDR3 in amino acids: CASSRIPGDEAFF. The CDR3 DNA reads TGTGCCAGCTCACGAATCCCGGGTGACGAAGCTTTCTTT.

This clonotype was observed a single time. The V gene is TRBV7-3, the J gene TRBJ2-3; 9 bases are shared with TRBD1. Germline V gene sequence: CDR1 SGHTA, CDR2 FQGTGA. J lost 0 bases, V lost 5 bases, and 15 bases had no gene match. The CDR3 length is 19 residues. CDR3 nucleotide sequence: TGTGCCAGCAGCGGGGGACAGGGAATAGCGGTTGCTAGCACAGATACGCAGTATTTT. Translating it yields CASSGGQGIAVASTDTQYF.

This clonotype was detected many times. V usage is TRBV12-3 or TRBV12-4 and J usage is TRBJ1-1; 9 nucleotides match TRBD1. Trimming at V came to 5 bases and at J to 1 base, leaving 17 bases not matched to a gene. The CDR3 is 19 amino acids. CDR3 amino acids: CASSLSKGQGGFTNTEAFF. In DNA form, the CDR3 reads TGTGCCAGCAGTCTTAGTAAGGGACAGGGCGGATTTACGAACACTGAAGCTTTCTTT.

In this sample, this clonotype turned up many times. The chain links TRBV12-3 or TRBV12-4 to TRBJ2-5; 15 bases agree with TRBD2. V was clipped by 5 bases and J by 4 bases; unmatched bases: 14. CDR3 length: 19 residues. CDR3 nucleotide sequence: TGTGCCAGCAGTCCCCTGGGACTAGCGGGAGGAACATCCCGAGAGACCCAGTACTTC. This codes for CASSPLGLAGGTSRETQYF.

In this sample, this clonotype turned up a few times. The rearrangement links TRBV4-2 to TRBJ2-5; D ambiguous. Germline V lookup: CDR1 LGHNA, CDR2 YNFKEQ. The CDR3 is 13 amino acids. With 8 bases removed from V and 2 bases from J, the gap between germline ends came to 12 bases. In DNA, the CDR3 is TGTGCCAGCGGAGCAAAGGAACAAGAGACCCAGTACTTC. Translated: CASGAKEQETQYF.

This clonotype was detected a few times. This rearrangement joins TRBV20-1 to TRBJ2-2; TRBD2 matches 11 bases. CDR3 length: 16 residues. Losses at the gene ends were 6 bases for V and 4 bases for J; bases not matched to a gene: 10. CDR1 and CDR2 from the germline V gene are DFQATT and SNEGSKA (reference sequence). DNA of the CDR3: TGCAGTGCGACACTAGCGGGGGCCCCGGGCACCGGGGAGCTGTTTTTT. Translated, it gives CSATLAGAPGTGELFF.

This clonotype occurred many times. The chain employs TRBV7-2 and TRBJ2-3; D remains ambiguous. Germline V gene data show CDR1 as SGHTA and CDR2 as FQGNSA. The V gene lost 1 base and the J gene lost 4 bases, with 9 bases spanning the gap. CDR3 length: 14 amino acids. In DNA, the CDR3 is TGTGCCAGCAGCTTAGGGCCTCTAGCAGATACGCAGTATTTT. It specifies CASSLGPLADTQYF.